The clone carrying this T cell receptor beta chain occurred a few times. Its antigen is unidentified. This sample is drawn from a study of blood T cells in healthy people across ages. Study as a whole: Through template switching, about one barcoded beta molecule was captured per two T cells, as measured in model experiments.

The CDR3 has 18 amino acids. Germline V gene lookup returns CDR1 LGHNA and CDR2 YSLEER. The V and J ends lost 0 bases and 8 bases respectively, with 23 bases between them. Whole-study results and caveats: There were more naive CD4+ cells and higher diversity in long-lived donors than in aged donors.

A J-beta primer mix and a sample-barcoded 5' primer were used in a second PCR of about 7 to 12 cycles. TCRdb called the 5' RACE reads again in MiXCR, with one record for every CDR3 protein. This table holds some 1.8 million distinct CDR3 sequences, about 39% found once. The receptor comes from a human donor in good health. This rearrangement joins TRBV4-3 to TRBJ2-1, with D uncertain. Material: blood. CDR3 DNA sequence: TGCGCCAGCAGCCAAGATAACTTCGGGTTAACGAATGGCGATGAGCAGTTCTTC. Translating gives CASSQDNFGLTNGDEQFF.